This T cell receptor beta chain was found in a study of blood T cell repertoires in COVID-19. For the study at large: Collection of acute and convalescent COVID-19 samples took place in the United States, Italy and Spain. PBMCs, B-cell-depleted T cells, or T cells were the source of the cDNA or gDNA that made up the material.

The CDR3 loop spans 16 amino acids. Losses at the gene ends were 1 base for V and 3 bases for J; bases not matched to a gene: 7. Germline loops: CDR1 MDHEN, CDR2 SYDVKM. In the original processing: Amplification from reference gene primers served as the basis for estimated nucleated cell counts. Sequencing was performed with immunoSEQ multiplex PCR; in TCRdb, only in-frame clones are kept and a portion is missing. The V and J calls and clone size are taken from that table; D and trimming were inferred from the DNA. Here the sample spans about 280,000 clones, over 75% being singletons. The clonotype comes from a man in his fifties with active or convalescent COVID-19. Sequencing was carried out using peripheral blood. The rearrangement uses TRBV28 and TRBJ2-7, with 9 positions matching TRBD1. CDR3 in DNA: TGTGCCAGCAGTTTATCCCGGGACAGGGTGGACTACGAGCAGTACTTC. Translated, it gives CASSLSRDRVDYEQYF.